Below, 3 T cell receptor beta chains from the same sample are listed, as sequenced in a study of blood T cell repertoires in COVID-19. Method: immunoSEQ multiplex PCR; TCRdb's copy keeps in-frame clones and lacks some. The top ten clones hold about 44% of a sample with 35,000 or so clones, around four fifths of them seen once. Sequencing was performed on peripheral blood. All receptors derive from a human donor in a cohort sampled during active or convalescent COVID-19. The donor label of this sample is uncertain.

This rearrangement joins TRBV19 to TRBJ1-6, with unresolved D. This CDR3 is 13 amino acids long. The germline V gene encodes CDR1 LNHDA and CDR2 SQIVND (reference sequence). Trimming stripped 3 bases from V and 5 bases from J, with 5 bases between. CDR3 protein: CASSITDNSPLHF. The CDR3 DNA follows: TGTGCCAGTAGTATTACGGATAATTCACCCCTCCACTTT. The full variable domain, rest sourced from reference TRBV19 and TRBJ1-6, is DGGITQSPKYLFRKEGQNVTLSCEQNLNHDAMYWYRQDPGQGLRLIYYSQIVNDFQKGDIAEGYSVSREKKESFPLTVTSAQKNPTAFYLCASSITDNSPLHFGNGTRLTVT.

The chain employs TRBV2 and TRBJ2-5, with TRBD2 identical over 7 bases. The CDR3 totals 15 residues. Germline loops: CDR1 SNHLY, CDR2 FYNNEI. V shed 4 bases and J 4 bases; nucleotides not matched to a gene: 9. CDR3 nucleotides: TGTGCCAGCAGTGGTGATCTAGCGGTCCGAGAGACCCAGTACTTC. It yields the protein CASSGDLAVRETQYF.

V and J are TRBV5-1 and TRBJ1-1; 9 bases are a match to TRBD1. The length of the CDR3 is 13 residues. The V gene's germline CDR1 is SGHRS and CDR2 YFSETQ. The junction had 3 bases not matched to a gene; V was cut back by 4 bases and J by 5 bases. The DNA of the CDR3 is TGCGCCAGCAGCATTGGGACAGGGACTGAAGCTTTCTTT. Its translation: CASSIGTGTEAFF.